The 8 T cell receptor beta chains below were found in one sample sequenced in a study of blood T cell repertoires in COVID-19. Some clones are missing from TCRdb's copy, which holds only in-frame ones; the method was immunoSEQ multiplex PCR. Among 40,000 to 50,000 clones listed, 89% were seen once. Sequenced sample: peripheral blood. The receptors come from a human donor in a cohort sampled during active COVID-19.

The chain recombines TRBV29-1 with TRBJ2-1; D uncertain. With 0 bases removed from V and 10 bases from J, the gap between germline ends came to 7 bases. This CDR3 region has 11 residues. Germline CDR1 and CDR2: SQVTM and ANQGSEA. This CDR3 is CSVEDPGEQFF. In DNA, the CDR3 is TGCAGCGTTGAAGATCCCGGGGAGCAGTTCTTC.

The chain carries TRBV27 and TRBJ2-3, with D uncertain. The CDR3 is 16 amino acids. Germline V lookup: CDR1 MNHEY, CDR2 SMNVEV (reference sequence). Trimming took off 0 bases at V and 2 bases at J, with 12 bases between the two ends. CDR3 in amino acids: CASSLSFTTSTDTQYF. CDR3 nucleotide sequence: TGTGCCAGCAGTTTATCCTTTACTACCTCCACAGATACGCAGTATTTT.

This rearrangement joins TRBV7-2 to TRBJ1-2; 12 bases map to TRBD1. CDR1 SGHTA and CDR2 FQGNSA come from the germline V gene. The CDR3 length is 16 residues. Unmatched junction bases numbered 8, after V lost 5 bases and J lost 4 bases. CDR3 loop: CASSPRGQGALYGYTF. Here the CDR3 DNA reads TGTGCCAGCAGCCCGAGGGGACAGGGGGCCCTCTATGGCTACACCTTC.

This chain connects TRBV3-1 (or the pseudogene TRBV3-2) to TRBJ2-5; weak D call: TRBD1 (6 bases). V lost 4 bases and J 4 bases, leaving 16 bases between the germline ends. This CDR3 is 15 amino acids long. In germline, CDR1 is LGHDT, CDR2 YNNKEL (reference sequence). CDR3 sequence reads: CASSPSKQGGETQYF. Here the CDR3 DNA reads TGTGCCAGCAGCCCTTCAAAACAGGGTGGAGAGACCCAGTACTTC.

This clone was counted a few times. The chain uses TRBV19 and TRBJ2-3; D is possibly TRBD1 (5 bases). Per the germline V gene, CDR1 is LNHDA and CDR2 is SQIVND (reference sequence). This CDR3 has 12 residues. Deletions cut 6 bases from V and 6 bases from J, with 10 bases between. The CDR3 nucleotides read TGTGCCAGTAGACAGGTAGGGGATACGCAGTATTTT. Its translation: CASRQVGDTQYF.

V gene TRBV2 combines with J gene TRBJ2-1; tentative D call: TRBD2 (6 bases). Germline assignment: CDR1 SNHLY and CDR2 FYNNEI. This CDR3 comprises 13 residues. Trimming took 3 bases from V and 7 from J, leaving 10 bases between them. The chain's CDR3 is CASSEGGLNEQFF. In nucleotides, the CDR3 is TGTGCCAGCAGTGAGGGGGGTTTGAATGAGCAGTTCTTC. The whole variable domain, filled in from reference TRBV2 and TRBJ2-1, reads EPEVTQTPSHQVTQMGQEVILRCVPISNHLYFYWYRQILGQKVEFLVSFYNNEISEKSEIFDDQFSVERPDGSNFTLKIRSTKLEDSAMYFCASSEGGLNEQFFGPGTRLTVL.

V is TRBV3-1 (or the pseudogene TRBV3-2) and J is TRBJ1-5; D not certain. The CDR3 length is 18 residues. Germline V gene lookup returns CDR1 LGHDT and CDR2 YNNKEL (reference sequence). V shed 0 bases and J shed 0 bases, with 15 bases lying between them. CDR3 bases: TGTGCCAGCAGCCAAGACGGGGAAAAGGAGAATAGCAATCAGCCCCAGCATTTT. It is translated as CASSQDGEKENSNQPQHF.

The CDR3 DNA reads as TGTGCCAGCGCAGGGTTGGGTTTTGGCGGGGAGCTGTTTTTT. This translates into CASAGLGFGGELFF. The chain joins TRBV19 to TRBJ2-2; perhaps TRBD1 as D (5 bases). CDR1 is LNHDA, CDR2 SQIVND, per germline (reference sequence). V was pared by 9 bases and J by 7 bases, with 18 bases between. The length of the CDR3 is 14 residues. The entire variable domain, with the rest obtained from reference TRBV19 and TRBJ2-2, is as follows: DGGITQSPKYLFRKEGQNVTLSCEQNLNHDAMYWYRQDPGQGLRLIYYSQIVNDFQKGDIAEGYSVSREKKESFPLTVTSAQKNPTAFYLCASAGLGFGGELFFGEGSRLTVL.